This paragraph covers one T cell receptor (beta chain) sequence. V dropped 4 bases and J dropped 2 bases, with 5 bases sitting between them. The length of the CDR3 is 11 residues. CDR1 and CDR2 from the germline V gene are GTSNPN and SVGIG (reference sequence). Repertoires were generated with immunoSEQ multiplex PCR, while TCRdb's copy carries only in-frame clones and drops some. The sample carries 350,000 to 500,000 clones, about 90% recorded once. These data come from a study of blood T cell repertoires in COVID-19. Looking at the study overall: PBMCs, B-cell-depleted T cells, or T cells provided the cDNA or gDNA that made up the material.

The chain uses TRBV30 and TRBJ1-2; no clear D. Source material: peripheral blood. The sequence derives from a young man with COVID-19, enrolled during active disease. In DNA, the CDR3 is TGTGCCTGGACAGTCAACTATGGCTACACCTTC. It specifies CAWTVNYGYTF.